The 22 T cell receptor beta chains listed next were all sequenced from one sample in a study of shared clonotypes between healthy human individuals. Clones were read by immunoSEQ multiplex PCR, and TCRdb kept only the in-frame ones, dropping some. The profile covers around 2.5 million clones, with approximately 93% appearing a single time and 0.36% taken by the ten largest. Material for sequencing was naive CD4+ T cells from PBMCs. Documented subset: CD45RA+ positively selected. The receptors stem from a man younger than 35 in good health. Some clones in this sample may be carry-over from other donors' samples.

The rearrangement uses TRBV29-1 and TRBJ2-5; D may be TRBD1 (5 bases). The CDR3 sequence is 14 residues long. Between the trimmed V and J ends, which lost 4 bases and 2 bases, there was a span of 14 bases. From germline, CDR1 is SQVTM and CDR2 ANQGSEA. The CDR3 is CSVVGGQFQETQYF. The CDR3 coding sequence is TGCAGCGTTGTTGGTGGACAATTTCAAGAGACCCAGTACTTC. Together with reference TRBV29-1 and TRBJ2-5, the CDR3 gives the full variable domain: SAVISQKPSRDICQRGTSLTIQCQVDSQVTMMFWYRQQPGQSLTLIATANQGSEATYESGFVIDKFPISRPNLTFSTLTVSNMSPEDSSIYLCSVVGGQFQETQYFGPGTRLLVL.

This rearrangement joins TRBV2 to TRBJ2-7; the D gene is possibly TRBD2 (6 bases). CDR3 size: 13 residues. Trimming took 8 bases from V and 4 from J, leaving 15 bases between them. Germline values: CDR1 SNHLY, CDR2 FYNNEI. The CDR3 DNA is TGTGCCAGCGGCTTAAAGGGAGGTTACGAGCAGTACTTC. Its protein product is CASGLKGGYEQYF.

V gene TRBV7-8 combines with J gene TRBJ2-3, with 8 bases matching TRBD2. V lost 1 base to trimming and J lost 0 bases; unmatched junction nucleotides: 9. Looked up from germline, CDR1 is SGHVS and CDR2 is FQNEAQ. This CDR3 contains 18 residues. CDR3: CASSLERPSGSSTDTQYF. The CDR3 DNA reads TGTGCCAGCAGCTTAGAACGGCCTAGCGGGTCTAGCACAGATACGCAGTATTTT.

The gene calls are TRBV7-3 and TRBJ2-7; possibly TRBD1 for D (5 bases). The CDR3 extends over 15 amino acids. The V gene lost 4 bases and the J gene lost 0 bases, with 13 bases spanning the gap. Germline lookup yields CDR1 SGHTA and CDR2 FQGTGA. For the CDR3, the DNA is TGTGCCAGCAGCTCCGGACACGTTCGCTCCTACGAGCAGTACTTC. The encoded protein is CASSSGHVRSYEQYF.

This sequence joins TRBV5-1 and TRBJ2-1; D not certain. The CDR3 loop spans 16 amino acids. The V end lost 4 bases, the J end lost 0 bases, and 14 bases lay between the germline ends. Germline V gene sequence: CDR1 SGHRS, CDR2 YFSETQ. CDR3 DNA: TGCGCCAGCAGCCCAAACACCTTTAGCTCCTACAATGAGCAGTTCTTC. Translation gives CASSPNTFSSYNEQFF.

This clone was detected only a few times. Other DNA sequences of this sample code for an identical CDR3. CDR3: CASSPTGGTEAFF. For the CDR3, the DNA is TGTGCCAGTAGTCCCACAGGGGGCACTGAAGCTTTCTTT. The chain couples TRBV19 to TRBJ1-1; 8 bases fit TRBD1. The CDR3 spans 13 residues. Germline V lookup: CDR1 LNHDA, CDR2 SQIVND (reference sequence). V was pared by 5 bases and J by 4 bases, with 3 bases of the junction left unmatched.

The chain combines TRBV7-3 with TRBJ2-2; TRBD1 aligns across 10 bases. Germline V gene lookup returns CDR1 SGHTA and CDR2 FQGTGA. This CDR3 has 16 residues. The trim removed 2 bases at V and 3 bases at J, leaving 3 bases unmatched. As DNA, the CDR3 is TGTGCCAGCAGCTTATTTGGGACAGGGGACACCGGGGAGCTGTTTTTT. Translation: CASSLFGTGDTGELFF.

On this clone: Distinct nucleotide sequences in the sample also encode this CDR3. This sequence joins TRBV4-2 and TRBJ2-2, with D unclear. There are 14 residues in the CDR3. Germline CDR1 and CDR2: LGHNA and YNFKEQ. Trimming removed 1 base from V and 2 bases from J, with 5 bases in between. CDR3 loop: CASSQGANTGELFF. CDR3 bases: TGTGCCAGCAGCCAAGGGGCTAACACCGGGGAGCTGTTTTTT.

The V and J genes are TRBV5-1 and TRBJ1-3, with D maybe TRBD1 (5 bases). The V end was cut by 0 bases, the J end by 2 bases, with 9 bases between. The CDR3 loop spans 15 amino acids. Germline V lookup: CDR1 SGHRS, CDR2 YFSETQ. In nucleotides, the CDR3 is TGCGCCAGCAGCTTGGGGGCGACAGCTGGAAACACCATATATTTT. Protein: CASSLGATAGNTIYF.

The chain joins TRBV11-2 to TRBJ2-6, with D perhaps matching TRBD1 (7 bases). CDR3 length equals 19 residues. V dropped 5 bases and J dropped 0 bases, with 20 bases sitting between them. Germline loops: CDR1 SGHAT, CDR2 FQNNGV. The DNA for the CDR3 is TGTGCCAGCAGCGGCCTCAGGGGGAGGATCCCCTCTGGGGCCAACGTCCTGACTTTC. Its translation is CASSGLRGRIPSGANVLTF.

V gene TRBV5-1 combines with J gene TRBJ2-7; 10 nucleotides agree with TRBD1. The V gene end was trimmed by 0 bases and the J gene end by 3 bases; junction bases not matched to a gene: 3. This CDR3 is 15 amino acids long. Looked up from germline, CDR1 is SGHRS and CDR2 is YFSETQ. This chain's CDR3 is CASSLGQGAFYEQYF. For the CDR3, the DNA is TGCGCCAGCAGCTTGGGACAGGGGGCGTTCTACGAGCAGTACTTC.

The genes are TRBV5-4 and TRBJ2-2, with 8 bases identical to TRBD1. Trimming removed 3 bases from V and 6 bases from J; junction bases left unmatched: 4. This CDR3 is built from 14 residues. CDR1 and CDR2 from the germline V gene are SGHNT and YYREEE (reference sequence). The CDR3 bases are TGTGCCAGCAGCTATCAGGACAGGGCCGGGGAGCTGTTTTTT. Its protein is CASSYQDRAGELFF. The complete variable domain, with remaining parts taken from reference TRBV5-4 and TRBJ2-2, reads ETGVTQSPTHLIKTRGQQVTLRCSSQSGHNTVSWYQQALGQGPQFIFQYYREEENGRGNFPPRFSGLQFPNYSSELNVNALELDDSALYLCASSYQDRAGELFFGEGSRLTVL.

V is TRBV2 and J is TRBJ1-4, with a tentative D call TRBD1 (6 bases). CDR1 SNHLY and CDR2 FYNNEI come from the germline V gene. The CDR3 has 13 amino acids. V was pared by 8 bases and J by 8 bases, with 15 bases between. The DNA of the CDR3 is TGTGCCAGCCAAGAAGGGGGTGGGGAAAAACTGTTTTTT. It encodes CASQEGGGEKLFF.

This clone was detected only once. The J gene is TRBJ1-2, the V gene TRBV4-3; possible D gene TRBD1, 5 bases. The CDR3 has 16 amino acids. CDR1 LGHNA and CDR2 YSLEER come from the germline V gene. Trimming took off 4 bases at V and 8 bases at J, with 23 bases between the two ends. Written as DNA, the CDR3 is TGCGCCAGCAGCCTCGGGACTACTTCTAGGGTCGGGGGCTACACCTTC. This gives the protein CASSLGTTSRVGGYTF.

This chain's CDR3 is CASSLGEGYEQYF. The CDR3 DNA is TGCGCCAGCAGCTTGGGAGAGGGATACGAGCAGTACTTC. The V gene is TRBV5-1, the J gene TRBJ2-7; D is possibly TRBD2 (5 bases). Trimming left V 0 bases short and J 4 bases short, with 8 bases between. Looked up from germline, CDR1 is SGHRS and CDR2 is YFSETQ. This CDR3 region has 13 residues.

The chain recombines TRBV29-1 with TRBJ2-1, with 7 bases fitting TRBD1. The CDR3 runs to 13 residues. Germline-derived CDR1 and CDR2 are SQVTM and ANQGSEA. J gave up 7 bases and V 1 base, and 4 bases lay outside the gene matches. CDR3 in DNA: TGCAGCGTTGAAGGATCACAGGGGAATGAGCAGTTCTTC. As protein: CSVEGSQGNEQFF.

J is TRBJ2-2 and V is TRBV15, with 7 bases aligning to TRBD1. CDR1 is LNHNV and CDR2 is YYDKDF in the germline V gene (reference sequence). V lost 5 bases to trimming and J lost 7 bases; unmatched junction nucleotides: 10. CDR3 length equals 15 residues. The CDR3 here is CATSGPQGTDGELFF. As DNA, the CDR3 is TGTGCCACCAGCGGACCACAGGGGACCGACGGGGAGCTGTTTTTT. Together with reference TRBV15 and TRBJ2-2, the CDR3 gives the full variable domain: DAMVIQNPRYQVTQFGKPVTLSCSQTLNHNVMYWYQQKSSQAPKLLFHYYDKDFNNEADTPDNFQSRRPNTSFCFLDIRSPGLGDTAMYLCATSGPQGTDGELFFGEGSRLTVL.

A few counts support this clone. Other nucleotide sequences in the sample specify the same CDR3. The rearrangement links TRBV30 to TRBJ1-1, with D unclear. V was clipped by 2 bases and J by 0 bases, with 7 bases between them. CDR3 size: 13 residues. Germline lookup yields CDR1 GTSNPN and CDR2 SVGIG (reference sequence). CDR3 protein: CAWSLGLNTEAFF. The DNA of the CDR3 is TGTGCCTGGAGTCTAGGGTTGAACACTGAAGCTTTCTTT.

This chain uses TRBV19 with TRBJ1-3, with D possibly being TRBD1 (5 bases). CDR1 is LNHDA and CDR2 is SQIVND in the germline V gene (reference sequence). The CDR3 runs to 14 residues. Trimming pared 10 bases from V and 0 bases from J, leaving 13 bases between. This chain's CDR3 is CATQDNHSGNTIYF. In DNA form, the CDR3 reads TGTGCCACCCAGGACAACCACTCTGGAAACACCATATATTTT. The full variable domain, in which reference TRBV19 and TRBJ1-3 provide the parts outside the CDR3, is DGGITQSPKYLFRKEGQNVTLSCEQNLNHDAMYWYRQDPGQGLRLIYYSQIVNDFQKGDIAEGYSVSREKKESFPLTVTSAQKNPTAFYLCATQDNHSGNTIYFGEGSWLTVV.

On this clone itself: This CDR3 is also generated by other DNA sequences in the sample. The chain is built from TRBV19 and TRBJ1-5, with D perhaps matching TRBD1 (6 bases). This CDR3 region has 14 residues. The V and J ends lost 4 bases and 2 bases respectively, with 9 bases between them. The V gene's germline CDR1 is LNHDA and CDR2 SQIVND (reference sequence). The CDR3 here is CASSNRVGNQPQHF. The CDR3 region has the DNA TGTGCCAGTAGTAACAGGGTCGGCAATCAGCCCCAGCATTTT.

This rearrangement joins TRBV5-5 to TRBJ1-2, with a weak D call TRBD1 (6 bases). Trimming pared 4 bases from V and 2 bases from J, leaving 15 bases between. The CDR3 has 15 residues. In germline, CDR1 is SGHKS, CDR2 YYEKEE (reference sequence). CDR3 in DNA: TGTGCCAGCAGCCCAGCCAGGGGTAGGAACTATGGCTACACCTTC. Translated: CASSPARGRNYGYTF.

This chain uses TRBV21-1 with TRBJ1-1. TRBV21-1 constitutes a pseudogene. CDR3 length: 14 amino acids. The CDR3 region has the DNA TGTGCCAGCAGCATAAAGGCTTTGAACACTGAAGCTTTCTTT. Translating gives CASSIKALNTEAFF.